This T cell receptor (beta chain) came from a study of post-analysis software for immune sequencing data. Study-level results: In patients, TRBV5-6, TRBV5-1 and TRBV20-1 belonged to 4 or 5 TRBV segments found more frequently than in controls.

The CDR3 is 14 amino acids. V lost 7 bases and J lost 1, with 13 bases in between. Concerning this clonotype itself: What it binds is not known.

Prepared TCR beta cDNA libraries contained unique molecular identifiers. MiXCR, run by TCRdb on the PCR reads, gives a single entry per CDR3 protein. The sample has about 560,000 distinct CDR3 sequences, roughly two fifths seen once. Sequences were obtained from blood. The gene calls are TRBV12-3 or TRBV12-4 and TRBJ1-1; D is undetermined. This receptor was obtained from a girl between 5 and 17 years old with multiple sclerosis. As DNA, the CDR3 is TGTGCCAGCACCCGAGAAGTTGCGAACACTGAAGCTTTCTTT. The encoded protein is CASTREVANTEAFF.